This T cell receptor (beta chain) appears in the sequencing data of a study of human T cells and chemical hapten exposure. Study results and limitations: It was expanded TCRs that formed significantly more large CDR3 similarity clusters than controls did.

The sample's time point: patch test 3, about 24 weeks after DPC sensitization. The treatment was: therapeutic diphenylcyclopropenone sensitization with weekly scalp DPC. TCRdb analysed the RACE reads with MiXCR anew, one entry per CDR3 protein. Among fewer than 100,000 distinct CDR3 sequences listed, approximately 10% were seen once. The CDR3 runs to 14 residues. V lost 6 bases and J 2 bases, leaving 13 bases between the germline ends. In germline, CDR1 is SQVTM, CDR2 ANQGSEA. This clonotype was recorded many times. Its specificity is not known. This specimen was whole blood, taken in connection with sensitization to the hapten diphenylcyclopropenone (DPC). The clonotype was recovered from a woman aged 25 to 39 with alopecia areata. Some clones in this sample may be carry-over from other donors' samples. The chain combines TRBV29-1 with TRBJ2-2, with a possible D match to TRBD1 (5 bases). CDR3 DNA sequence: TGCAGCGTCGGACATACGGTTAACACCGGGGAGCTGTTTTTT. It encodes CSVGHTVNTGELFF.